The clone carrying this T cell receptor beta chain was detected only a few times. Its specificity is not known. These data come from a study of T cells in Graves' hyperthyroidism and ophthalmopathy. Study at large: At initial diagnosis, before any treatment had begun, peripheral blood was obtained.

A patient was excluded if there was uncontrolled infection, other autoimmune disease, pregnancy or lactation. The study based diagnoses on clinical symptoms, serum thyroxine and TRAb, thyroid ultrasound and orbital computed tomography. Amplification of TCR beta CDR3 regions was performed using RNA transcripts as template. HTBI primers were employed in a first-round RT-PCR of the TCR CDR3. TCRdb recomputed calls from the multiplex PCR reads with MiXCR, one row per CDR3 protein. The sample contains roughly 710,000 distinct CDR3 sequences, roughly a third of which appear only once. The study, taken as a whole, reports: The majority of expanded thyroid clonotypes above 0.001 also appeared in blood.

Germline values: CDR1 ENHRY, CDR2 SYGVKD. The CDR3 runs 16 residues. V dropped 5 bases and J dropped 5 bases, with 16 bases sitting between them. The material sequenced was blood. The chain has TRBV10-3 and TRBJ1-6, with D unresolved. This clonotype was obtained from a woman aged 40-49 years with Graves' hyperthyroidism. The CDR3 is CAISYRPDPDNSPLHF. In DNA form, the CDR3 reads TGTGCCATCAGTTATAGGCCTGACCCCGATAATTCACCCCTCCACTTT.